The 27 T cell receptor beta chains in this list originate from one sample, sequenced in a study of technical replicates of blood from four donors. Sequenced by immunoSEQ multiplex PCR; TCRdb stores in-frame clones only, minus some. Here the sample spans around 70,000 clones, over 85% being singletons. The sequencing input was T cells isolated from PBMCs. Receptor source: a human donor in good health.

CDR3 protein: CASSTHPGEVDYEQYF. In DNA, the CDR3 is TGTGCCAGTAGTACTCATCCGGGGGAAGTGGACTACGAGCAGTACTTC. V gene TRBV19 combines with J gene TRBJ2-7, with D possibly TRBD2 on 6 matching bases. Trimming left V 4 bases short and J 3 bases short, with 19 bases between. Germline V gene lookup returns CDR1 LNHDA and CDR2 SQIVND (reference sequence). CDR3 length: 16 amino acids.

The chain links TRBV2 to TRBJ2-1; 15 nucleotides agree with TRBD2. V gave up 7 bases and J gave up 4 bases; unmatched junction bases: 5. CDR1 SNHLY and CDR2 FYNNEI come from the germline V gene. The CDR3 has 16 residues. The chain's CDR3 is CASTTGLAGGYNEQFF. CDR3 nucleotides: TGTGCCAGCACCACGGGACTAGCGGGAGGATACAATGAGCAGTTCTTC.

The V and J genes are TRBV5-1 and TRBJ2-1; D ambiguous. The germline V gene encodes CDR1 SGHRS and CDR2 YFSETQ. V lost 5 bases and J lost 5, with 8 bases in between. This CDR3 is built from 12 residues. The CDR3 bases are TGCGCCAGCAGTCCTCTAGACAATGAGCAGTTCTTC. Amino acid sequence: CASSPLDNEQFF. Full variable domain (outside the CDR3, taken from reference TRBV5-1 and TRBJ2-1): KAGVTQTPRYLIKTRGQQVTLSCSPISGHRSVSWYQQTPGQGLQFLFEYFSETQRNKGNFPGRFSGRQFSNSRSEMNVSTLELGDSALYLCASSPLDNEQFFGPGTRLTVL.

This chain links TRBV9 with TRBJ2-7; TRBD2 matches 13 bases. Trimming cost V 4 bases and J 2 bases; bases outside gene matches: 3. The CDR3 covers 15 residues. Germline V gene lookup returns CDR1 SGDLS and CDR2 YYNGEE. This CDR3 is CASSLGTSGAYEQYF. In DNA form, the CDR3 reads TGTGCCAGCAGCCTAGGGACTAGCGGGGCCTACGAGCAGTACTTC.

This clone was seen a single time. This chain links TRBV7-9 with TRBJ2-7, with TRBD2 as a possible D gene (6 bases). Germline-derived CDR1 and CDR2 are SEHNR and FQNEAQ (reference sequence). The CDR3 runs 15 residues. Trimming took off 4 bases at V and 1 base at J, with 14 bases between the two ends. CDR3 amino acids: CASSSSPGGSYEQYF. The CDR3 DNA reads TGTGCCAGCAGCTCTTCACCTGGGGGGTCCTACGAGCAGTACTTC.

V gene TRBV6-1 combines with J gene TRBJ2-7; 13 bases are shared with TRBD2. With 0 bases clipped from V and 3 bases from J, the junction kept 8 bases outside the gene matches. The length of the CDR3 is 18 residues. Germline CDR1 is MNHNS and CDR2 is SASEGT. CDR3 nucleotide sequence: TGTGCCAGCAGTGAAGCAAGTGCGGGACTAGCGGGATACTACGAGCAGTACTTC. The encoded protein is CASSEASAGLAGYYEQYF.

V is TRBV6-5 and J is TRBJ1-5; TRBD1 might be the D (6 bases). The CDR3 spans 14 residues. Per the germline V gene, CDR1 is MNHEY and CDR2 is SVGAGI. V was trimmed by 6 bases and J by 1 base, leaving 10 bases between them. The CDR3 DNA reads TGTGCCAGCAGGGGGGGGGCGAGCAATCAGCCCCAGCATTTT. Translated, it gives CASRGGASNQPQHF.

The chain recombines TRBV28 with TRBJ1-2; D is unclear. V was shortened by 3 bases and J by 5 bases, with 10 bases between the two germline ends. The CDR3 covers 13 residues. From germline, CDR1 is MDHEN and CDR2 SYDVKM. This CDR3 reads CASSLSALYGYTF. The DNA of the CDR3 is TGTGCCAGCAGTTTGAGCGCCCTTTATGGCTACACCTTC.

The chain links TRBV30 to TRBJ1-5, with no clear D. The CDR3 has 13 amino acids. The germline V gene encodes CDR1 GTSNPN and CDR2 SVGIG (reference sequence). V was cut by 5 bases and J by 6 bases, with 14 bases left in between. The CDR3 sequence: CAWGNNGVQPQHF. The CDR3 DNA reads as TGTGCCTGGGGAAATAACGGAGTTCAGCCCCAGCATTTT.

The CDR3 spells CASSLEGIRNTGELFF. The DNA of the CDR3 is TGTGCCAGCAGCTTAGAGGGAATAAGAAACACCGGGGAGCTGTTTTTT. The chain joins TRBV7-3 to TRBJ2-2; weak D call: TRBD2 (5 bases). The germline V gene encodes CDR1 SGHTA and CDR2 FQGTGA. V gave up 2 bases and J gave up 2 bases, with 12 bases separating them. The CDR3 totals 16 residues.

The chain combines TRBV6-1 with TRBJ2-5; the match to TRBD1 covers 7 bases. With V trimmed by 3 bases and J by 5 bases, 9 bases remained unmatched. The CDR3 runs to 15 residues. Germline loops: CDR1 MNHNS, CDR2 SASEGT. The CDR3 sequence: CASSDALTGSETQYF. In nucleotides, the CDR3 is TGTGCCAGCAGTGACGCCTTGACAGGGAGCGAGACCCAGTACTTC.

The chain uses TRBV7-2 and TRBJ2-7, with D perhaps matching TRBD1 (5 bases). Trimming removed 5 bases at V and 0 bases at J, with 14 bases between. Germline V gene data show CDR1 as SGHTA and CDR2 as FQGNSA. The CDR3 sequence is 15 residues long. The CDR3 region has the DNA TGTGCCAGCAGCCTTGACCAGGGTGGCTCCTACGAGCAGTACTTC. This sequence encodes CASSLDQGGSYEQYF. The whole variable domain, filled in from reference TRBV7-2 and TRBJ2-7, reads GAGVSQSPSNKVTEKGKDVELRCDPISGHTALYWYRQSLGQGLEFLIYFQGNSAPDKSGLPSDRFSAERTGGSVSTLTIQRTQQEDSAVYLCASSLDQGGSYEQYFGPGTRLTVT.

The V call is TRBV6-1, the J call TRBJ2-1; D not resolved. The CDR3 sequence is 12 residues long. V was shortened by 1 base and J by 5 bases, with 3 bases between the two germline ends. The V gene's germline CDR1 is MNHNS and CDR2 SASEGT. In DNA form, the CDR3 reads TGTGCCAGCAGTGAAGTAAACAATGAGCAGTTCTTC. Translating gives CASSEVNNEQFF.

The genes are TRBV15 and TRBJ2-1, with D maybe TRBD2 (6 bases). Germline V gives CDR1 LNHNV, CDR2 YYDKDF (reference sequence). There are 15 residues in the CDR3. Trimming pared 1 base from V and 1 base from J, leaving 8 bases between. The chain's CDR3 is CATSRASESYNEQFF. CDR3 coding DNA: TGTGCCACCAGCAGAGCTAGCGAATCCTACAATGAGCAGTTCTTC.

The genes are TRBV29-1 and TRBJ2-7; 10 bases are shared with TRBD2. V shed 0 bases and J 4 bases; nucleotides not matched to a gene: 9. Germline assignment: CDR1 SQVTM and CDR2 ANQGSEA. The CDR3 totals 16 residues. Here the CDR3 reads CSVEDPSSGSLYEQYF. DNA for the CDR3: TGCAGCGTTGAAGACCCCTCTAGCGGGAGTTTGTACGAGCAGTACTTC.

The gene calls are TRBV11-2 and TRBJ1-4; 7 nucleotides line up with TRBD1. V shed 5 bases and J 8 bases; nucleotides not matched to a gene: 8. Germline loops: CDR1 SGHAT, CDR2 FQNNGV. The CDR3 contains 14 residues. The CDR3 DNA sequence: TGTGCCAGCAGCCTTGACAGGGTTGACGAAAAACTGTTTTTT. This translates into CASSLDRVDEKLFF.

The CDR3 region has the DNA TGCAGCGTACCCGGGACTACCTCCTACAATGAGCAGTTCTTC. Protein product: CSVPGTTSYNEQFF. The chain recombines TRBV29-1 with TRBJ2-1, with 7 bases identical to TRBD2. CDR1 and CDR2 (germline): SQVTM, ANQGSEA. The ends lost 6 bases at V and 0 bases at J; junction bases unmatched: 5. This CDR3 region has 14 residues.

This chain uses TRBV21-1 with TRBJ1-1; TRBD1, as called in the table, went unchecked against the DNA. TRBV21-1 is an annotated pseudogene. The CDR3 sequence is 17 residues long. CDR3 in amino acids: CASSPRDRGSMNTEAFF. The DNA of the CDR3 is TGTGCCAGCAGCCCCCGGGACAGGGGCTCCATGAACACTGAAGCTTTCTTT.

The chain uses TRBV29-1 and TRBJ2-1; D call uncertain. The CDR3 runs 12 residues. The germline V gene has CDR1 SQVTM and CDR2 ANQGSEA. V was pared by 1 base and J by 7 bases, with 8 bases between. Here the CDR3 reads CSVEGLENEQFF. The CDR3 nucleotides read TGCAGCGTTGAAGGTCTAGAGAATGAGCAGTTCTTC.

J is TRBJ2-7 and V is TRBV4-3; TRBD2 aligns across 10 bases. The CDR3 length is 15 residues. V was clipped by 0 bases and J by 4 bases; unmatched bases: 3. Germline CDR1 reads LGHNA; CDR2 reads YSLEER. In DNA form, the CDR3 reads TGCGCCAGCAGCCAAGAGGCTAGCGGGAGTTACGAGCAGTACTTC. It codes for CASSQEASGSYEQYF.

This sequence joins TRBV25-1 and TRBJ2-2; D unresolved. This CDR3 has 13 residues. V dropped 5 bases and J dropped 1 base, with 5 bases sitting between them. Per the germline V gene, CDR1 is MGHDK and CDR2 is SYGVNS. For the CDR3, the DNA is TGTGCCAGCAGTCAACAGAACACCGGGGAGCTGTTTTTT. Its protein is CASSQQNTGELFF. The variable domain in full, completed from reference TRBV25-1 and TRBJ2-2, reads EADIYQTPRYLVIGTGKKITLECSQTMGHDKMYWYQQDPGMELHLIHYSYGVNSTEKGDLSSESTVSRIRTEHFPLTLESARPSHTSQYLCASSQQNTGELFFGEGSRLTVL.

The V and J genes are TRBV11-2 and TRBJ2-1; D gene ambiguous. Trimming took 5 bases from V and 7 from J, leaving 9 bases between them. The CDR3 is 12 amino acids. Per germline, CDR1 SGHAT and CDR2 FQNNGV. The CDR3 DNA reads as TGTGCCAGCAGCGACTCTTGGAATGAGCAGTTCTTC. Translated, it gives CASSDSWNEQFF.

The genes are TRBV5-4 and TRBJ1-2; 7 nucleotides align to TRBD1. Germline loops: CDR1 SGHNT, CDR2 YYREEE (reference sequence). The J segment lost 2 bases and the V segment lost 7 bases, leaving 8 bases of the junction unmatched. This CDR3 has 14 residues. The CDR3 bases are TGTGCCAGCGCTCAAGGACAGGAAAACTATGGCTACACCTTC. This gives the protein CASAQGQENYGYTF.

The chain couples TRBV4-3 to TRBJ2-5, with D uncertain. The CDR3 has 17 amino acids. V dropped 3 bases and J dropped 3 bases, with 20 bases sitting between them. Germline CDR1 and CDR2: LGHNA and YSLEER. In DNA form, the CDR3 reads TGCGCCAGCAGCCACTCCTTCTCGGGTGTATTAAAAGAGACCCAGTACTTC. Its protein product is CASSHSFSGVLKETQYF.

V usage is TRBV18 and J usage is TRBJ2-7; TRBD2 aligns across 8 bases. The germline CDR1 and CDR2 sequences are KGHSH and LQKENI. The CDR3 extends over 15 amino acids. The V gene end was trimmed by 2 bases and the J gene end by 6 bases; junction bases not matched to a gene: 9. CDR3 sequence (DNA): TGTGCCAGCTCACCAGATGGACTAGCTAATAGCGAGCAGTACTTC. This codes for CASSPDGLANSEQYF. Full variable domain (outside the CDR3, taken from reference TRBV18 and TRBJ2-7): NAGVMQNPRHLVRRRGQEARLRCSPMKGHSHVYWYRQLPEEGLKFMVYLQKENIIDESGMPKERFSAEFPKEGPSILRIQQVVRGDSAAYFCASSPDGLANSEQYFGPGTRLTVT.

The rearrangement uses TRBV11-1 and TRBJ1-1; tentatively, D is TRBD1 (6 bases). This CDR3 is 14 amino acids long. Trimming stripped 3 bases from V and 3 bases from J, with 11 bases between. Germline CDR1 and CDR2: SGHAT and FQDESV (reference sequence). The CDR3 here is CASSFDRKYTEAFF. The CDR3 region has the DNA TGTGCCAGCAGCTTTGACAGGAAATACACTGAAGCTTTCTTT.

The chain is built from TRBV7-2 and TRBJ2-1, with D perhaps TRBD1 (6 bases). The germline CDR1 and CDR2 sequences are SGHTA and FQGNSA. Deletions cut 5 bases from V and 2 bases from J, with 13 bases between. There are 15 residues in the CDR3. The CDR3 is CASSARGPAYNEQFF. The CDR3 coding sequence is TGTGCCAGCAGCGCCAGGGGTCCGGCCTACAATGAGCAGTTCTTC.